The 25 T cell receptor beta chains below were found in one sample sequenced in a study of T cell responses to AZD1222 COVID-19 vaccine. Repertoires were generated with immunoSEQ multiplex PCR, while TCRdb's copy carries only in-frame clones and drops some. The repertoire holds around 100,000 clones, with about 92% as singletons. The sample here was peripheral blood, taken on day 0 of AZD1222 vaccination. The receptors come from an adult in good health.

The V call is TRBV27, the J call TRBJ2-6, with D possibly being TRBD1 (5 bases). From germline, CDR1 is MNHEY and CDR2 SMNVEV (reference sequence). With 5 bases removed from V and 2 bases from J, the gap between germline ends came to 16 bases. The CDR3 length is 17 residues. The CDR3: CASSIQGRVTGANVLTF. The CDR3 nucleotides are TGTGCCAGCAGTATCCAGGGTAGGGTGACTGGGGCCAACGTCCTGACTTTC.

This chain uses TRBV6-5 with TRBJ1-3; D gene uncertain. Trimming took 2 bases from V and 4 from J, leaving 15 bases between them. Germline CDR1 is MNHEY and CDR2 is SVGAGI. The CDR3 spans 16 residues. CDR3 amino acids: CASSYAQTERGNTIYF. CDR3 DNA: TGTGCCAGCAGTTACGCACAGACCGAACGGGGAAACACCATATATTTT.

The chain couples TRBV7-9 to TRBJ2-6; 10 bases agree with TRBD1. V shed 5 bases, J shed 4 bases, and the junction held 8 bases outside the gene matches. The CDR3 is 17 amino acids. Germline V gene lookup returns CDR1 SEHNR and CDR2 FQNEAQ (reference sequence). CDR3 in amino acids: CASSSRDRGEGANVLTF. The DNA for the CDR3 is TGTGCCAGCAGCAGCCGGGACAGGGGTGAAGGGGCCAACGTCCTGACTTTC. The variable domain in full, completed from reference TRBV7-9 and TRBJ2-6, reads DTGVSQNPRHKITKRGQNVTFRCDPISEHNRLYWYRQTLGQGPEFLTYFQNEAQLEKSRLLSDRFSAERPKGSFSTLEIQRTEQGDSAMYLCASSSRDRGEGANVLTFGAGSRLTVL.

This chain joins TRBV4-2 and TRBJ1-6, with D possibly TRBD1 on 5 matching bases. This CDR3 has 16 amino acids. The germline CDR1 and CDR2 sequences are LGHNA and YNFKEQ. Deletions cut 2 bases from V and 7 bases from J, with 15 bases between. The DNA for the CDR3 is TGTGCCAGCAGCCAATACCCTGGGGGGGGAAATTCACCCCTCCACTTT. Translated: CASSQYPGGGNSPLHF.

CDR3 region: CASNQVGGTDTQYF. In DNA form, the CDR3 reads TGTGCCAGCAACCAAGTGGGGGGCACAGATACGCAGTATTTT. J is TRBJ2-3 and V is TRBV9, with D perhaps given as TRBD1 or TRBD2 (5 bases each). CDR1 is SGDLS and CDR2 is YYNGEE in the germline V gene. CDR3 length: 14 residues. The V end lost 6 bases, the J end lost 1 base, and 12 bases lay between the germline ends.

The chain combines TRBV7-3 with TRBJ1-2, with 9 positions matching TRBD1. Germline lookup yields CDR1 SGHTA and CDR2 FQGTGA. CDR3 length equals 13 residues. With 5 bases clipped from V and 8 bases from J, the junction kept 6 bases outside the gene matches. CDR3 residues: CASSAGTGKGYTF. DNA for the CDR3: TGTGCCAGCAGCGCCGGGACAGGGAAGGGCTACACCTTC. Full variable domain (remainder filled in from reference TRBV7-3 and TRBJ1-2): GAGVSQTPSNKVTEKGKYVELRCDPISGHTALYWYRQSLGQGPEFLIYFQGTGAADDSGLPNDRFFAVRPEGSVSTLKIQRTERGDSAVYLCASSAGTGKGYTFGSGTRLTVV.

This chain joins TRBV19 and TRBJ1-5; D call uncertain. Germline V gives CDR1 LNHDA, CDR2 SQIVND (reference sequence). CDR3 length: 15 residues. Trimming shortened V by 6 bases and J by 5 bases, and 17 bases separated the two germline ends. CDR3 amino acids: CASRYWDSGDQPQHF. The CDR3 nucleotides read TGTGCCAGTAGGTATTGGGATTCGGGTGATCAGCCCCAGCATTTT.

This clone was observed once. The chain carries TRBV11-2 and TRBJ2-5; TRBD2 matches 8 bases. This CDR3 contains 15 residues. The germline CDR1 and CDR2 sequences are SGHAT and FQNNGV. V shed 5 bases and J 4 bases; nucleotides not matched to a gene: 9. Written as DNA, the CDR3 is TGTGCCAGCAGCCGACGCGGGGGGCAGCGAGAGACCCAGTACTTC. Protein sequence: CASSRRGGQRETQYF.

This chain connects TRBV5-1 to TRBJ2-2, with TRBD2 matching over 7 bases. The CDR3 length is 16 residues. The V segment lost 0 bases and the J segment 4 bases; nucleotides outside the gene matches: 6. CDR1 is SGHRS and CDR2 is YFSETQ in the germline V gene. CDR3 sequence (DNA): TGCGCCAGCAGCTTGGTCAGCGGGGATCCCACCGGGGAGCTGTTTTTT. It codes for CASSLVSGDPTGELFF.

The V gene is TRBV19, the J gene TRBJ1-2; 9 bases agree with TRBD1. This CDR3 is built from 15 residues. V shed 6 bases, J shed 4 bases, and the junction held 9 bases outside the gene matches. Germline lookup yields CDR1 LNHDA and CDR2 SQIVND (reference sequence). CDR3 DNA sequence: TGTGCCAGTAGACCAGGGGGGACAGGGTTCTATGGCTACACCTTC. Translated, it gives CASRPGGTGFYGYTF.

This clone appeared once. V and J are TRBV11-3 and TRBJ1-4; D is ambiguous. The CDR3 runs to 15 residues. Trimming removed 3 bases from V and 0 bases from J, with 8 bases in between. Germline V lookup: CDR1 SGHNT, CDR2 YENEEA. The CDR3 nucleotides are TGTGCCAGCAGCTTGAGCGTAACAACTAATGAAAAACTGTTTTTT. This encodes CASSLSVTTNEKLFF. The entire variable domain, with the rest obtained from reference TRBV11-3 and TRBJ1-4, is as follows: EAGVVQSPRYKIIEKKQPVAFWCNPISGHNTLYWYLQNLGQGPELLIRYENEEAVDDSQLPKDRFSAERLKGVDSTLKIQPAELGDSAVYLCASSLSVTTNEKLFFGSGTQLSVL.

The gene calls are TRBV11-3 and TRBJ2-7, with D perhaps TRBD2 (5 bases). The V end lost 1 base, the J end lost 5 bases, and 9 bases lay between the germline ends. This CDR3 contains 13 residues. Germline CDR1 and CDR2: SGHNT and YENEEA. For the CDR3, the DNA is TGTGCCAGCAGCTTAGGATACGGGGACGAGCAGTACTTC. Translating it yields CASSLGYGDEQYF.

This sequence joins TRBV5-4 and TRBJ1-2; maybe TRBD1 (6 bases). The CDR3 is 14 residues long. The V end lost 4 bases, the J end lost 0 bases, and 10 bases lay between the germline ends. Germline assignment: CDR1 SGHNT and CDR2 YYREEE (reference sequence). DNA of the CDR3: TGTGCCAGCAGCCTTCAGGGGTCTAACTATGGCTACACCTTC. Protein product: CASSLQGSNYGYTF.

This clone was detected once. The V and J genes are TRBV3-1 (or the pseudogene TRBV3-2) and TRBJ1-1, with 9 bases aligning to TRBD1. V lost 4 bases and J lost 6; bases outside the gene matches: 6. The CDR3 runs to 14 residues. In germline, CDR1 is LGHDT, CDR2 YNNKEL (reference sequence). DNA of the CDR3: TGTGCCAGCAGCCCCAGGGGACAGGGCGCTGAAGCTTTCTTT. Its translation is CASSPRGQGAEAFF.

The V call is TRBV5-4, the J call TRBJ2-7; D is possibly TRBD2 (6 bases). The V and J ends lost 4 bases and 0 bases respectively, with 14 bases between them. Germline loops: CDR1 SGHNT, CDR2 YYREEE (reference sequence). This CDR3 has 15 residues. This CDR3 is CASSLDVGSSYEQYF. The CDR3 nucleotides are TGTGCCAGCAGCCTGGACGTCGGGAGCTCCTACGAGCAGTACTTC.

J is TRBJ1-1 and V is TRBV9, with no clear D. The CDR3 contains 13 residues. V was cut by 0 bases and J by 6 bases, with 9 bases left in between. Germline loops: CDR1 SGDLS, CDR2 YYNGEE. The CDR3 loop reads CASSVGREAEAFF. Written as DNA, the CDR3 is TGTGCCAGCAGCGTAGGCCGGGAAGCTGAAGCTTTCTTT. The whole variable domain, remainder taken from reference TRBV9 and TRBJ1-1, is DSGVTQTPKHLITATGQRVTLRCSPRSGDLSVYWYQQSLDQGLQFLIQYYNGEERAKGNILERFSAQQFPDLHSELNLSSLELGDSALYFCASSVGREAEAFFGQGTRLTVV.

V is TRBV29-1 and J is TRBJ1-4; 8 nucleotides agree with TRBD1. Germline CDR1 reads SQVTM; CDR2 reads ANQGSEA. The V gene end was trimmed by 6 bases and the J gene end by 6 bases; junction bases not matched to a gene: 9. The CDR3 totals 14 residues. The CDR3 region is CSVSTGGPYEKLFF. The CDR3 coding sequence is TGCAGCGTGTCCACAGGGGGTCCCTATGAAAAACTGTTTTTT.

The V and J genes are TRBV6-6 and TRBJ1-1; D is ambiguous. Germline V lookup: CDR1 MNHNY, CDR2 SVGAGI (reference sequence). The V end lost 0 bases, the J end lost 4 bases, and 9 bases lay between the germline ends. The CDR3 runs to 14 residues. In DNA, the CDR3 is TGTGCCAGCAGTTACTCGATGCTTTCCACTGAAGCTTTCTTT. This sequence encodes CASSYSMLSTEAFF.

The rearrangement joins TRBV11-2 to TRBJ1-5; 7 nucleotides match TRBD1. V was pared by 6 bases and J by 0 bases, with 14 bases of the junction left unmatched. This CDR3 spans 18 amino acids. Germline V lookup: CDR1 SGHAT, CDR2 FQNNGV. In DNA, the CDR3 is TGTGCCAGCAGTTTACAGGGGTCCCCCTACAATAGCAATCAGCCCCAGCATTTT. Amino acid sequence: CASSLQGSPYNSNQPQHF.

This sequence joins TRBV24-1 and TRBJ2-3, with 10 bases matching TRBD1. The CDR3 totals 17 residues. The germline CDR1 and CDR2 sequences are KGHDR and SFDVKD. V shed 8 bases and J 1 base; nucleotides not matched to a gene: 11. CDR3 nucleotide sequence: TGTGCCACCATGCCCGGGACAGGGGTTTGGGGCACAGATACGCAGTATTTT. The encoded protein is CATMPGTGVWGTDTQYF.

This chain connects TRBV7-2 to TRBJ2-1, with D perhaps being TRBD1 or TRBD2 (6 bases each). V lost 5 bases and J 2 bases, leaving 13 bases between the germline ends. Germline CDR1 and CDR2: SGHTA and FQGNSA. The CDR3 runs 15 residues. The CDR3 region is CASSQGGPTYNEQFF. The CDR3 DNA follows: TGTGCCAGCAGCCAAGGGGGGCCTACCTACAATGAGCAGTTCTTC.

V usage is TRBV11-3 and J usage is TRBJ1-3; the match to TRBD1 covers 8 bases. The germline V gene has CDR1 SGHNT and CDR2 YENEEA. This CDR3 is 15 amino acids long. V lost 5 bases to trimming and J lost 5 bases; unmatched junction nucleotides: 8. CDR3 in DNA: TGTGCCAGCAGCCGGGGCTGGACAGGGAGAAACACCATATATTTT. Its translation is CASSRGWTGRNTIYF.

V gene TRBV10-3 combines with J gene TRBJ2-7; TRBD1 aligns across 10 bases. V dropped 3 bases and J dropped 5; count of bases not matched to a gene: 7. CDR1 is ENHRY, CDR2 SYGVKD, per germline. There are 15 residues in the CDR3. The CDR3 loop reads CAISDPGQGINEQYF. The CDR3 DNA reads TGTGCCATCAGTGACCCGGGACAGGGGATCAACGAGCAGTACTTC.

This clone was counted once. The gene calls are TRBV25-1 and TRBJ1-5; D is ambiguous. From germline, CDR1 is MGHDK and CDR2 SYGVNS. The V gene lost 5 bases and the J gene lost 0 bases, with 11 bases spanning the gap. The CDR3 runs to 15 residues. CDR3 loop: CASSSATDSNQPQHF. DNA of the CDR3: TGTGCCAGCAGTTCGGCTACAGATAGCAATCAGCCCCAGCATTTT. Complete variable domain (other parts from reference TRBV25-1 and TRBJ1-5): EADIYQTPRYLVIGTGKKITLECSQTMGHDKMYWYQQDPGMELHLIHYSYGVNSTEKGDLSSESTVSRIRTEHFPLTLESARPSHTSQYLCASSSATDSNQPQHFGDGTRLSIL.

CDR3 sequence: CASSSARLASYNEQFF. Here the CDR3 DNA reads TGTGCCAGCAGCTCCGCCCGACTAGCGTCCTACAATGAGCAGTTCTTC. The genes are TRBV12-1 and TRBJ2-1; the table's D gene call, TRBD2, was not cross checked with the DNA. TRBV12-1 is an annotated pseudogene. CDR3 length equals 16 residues.